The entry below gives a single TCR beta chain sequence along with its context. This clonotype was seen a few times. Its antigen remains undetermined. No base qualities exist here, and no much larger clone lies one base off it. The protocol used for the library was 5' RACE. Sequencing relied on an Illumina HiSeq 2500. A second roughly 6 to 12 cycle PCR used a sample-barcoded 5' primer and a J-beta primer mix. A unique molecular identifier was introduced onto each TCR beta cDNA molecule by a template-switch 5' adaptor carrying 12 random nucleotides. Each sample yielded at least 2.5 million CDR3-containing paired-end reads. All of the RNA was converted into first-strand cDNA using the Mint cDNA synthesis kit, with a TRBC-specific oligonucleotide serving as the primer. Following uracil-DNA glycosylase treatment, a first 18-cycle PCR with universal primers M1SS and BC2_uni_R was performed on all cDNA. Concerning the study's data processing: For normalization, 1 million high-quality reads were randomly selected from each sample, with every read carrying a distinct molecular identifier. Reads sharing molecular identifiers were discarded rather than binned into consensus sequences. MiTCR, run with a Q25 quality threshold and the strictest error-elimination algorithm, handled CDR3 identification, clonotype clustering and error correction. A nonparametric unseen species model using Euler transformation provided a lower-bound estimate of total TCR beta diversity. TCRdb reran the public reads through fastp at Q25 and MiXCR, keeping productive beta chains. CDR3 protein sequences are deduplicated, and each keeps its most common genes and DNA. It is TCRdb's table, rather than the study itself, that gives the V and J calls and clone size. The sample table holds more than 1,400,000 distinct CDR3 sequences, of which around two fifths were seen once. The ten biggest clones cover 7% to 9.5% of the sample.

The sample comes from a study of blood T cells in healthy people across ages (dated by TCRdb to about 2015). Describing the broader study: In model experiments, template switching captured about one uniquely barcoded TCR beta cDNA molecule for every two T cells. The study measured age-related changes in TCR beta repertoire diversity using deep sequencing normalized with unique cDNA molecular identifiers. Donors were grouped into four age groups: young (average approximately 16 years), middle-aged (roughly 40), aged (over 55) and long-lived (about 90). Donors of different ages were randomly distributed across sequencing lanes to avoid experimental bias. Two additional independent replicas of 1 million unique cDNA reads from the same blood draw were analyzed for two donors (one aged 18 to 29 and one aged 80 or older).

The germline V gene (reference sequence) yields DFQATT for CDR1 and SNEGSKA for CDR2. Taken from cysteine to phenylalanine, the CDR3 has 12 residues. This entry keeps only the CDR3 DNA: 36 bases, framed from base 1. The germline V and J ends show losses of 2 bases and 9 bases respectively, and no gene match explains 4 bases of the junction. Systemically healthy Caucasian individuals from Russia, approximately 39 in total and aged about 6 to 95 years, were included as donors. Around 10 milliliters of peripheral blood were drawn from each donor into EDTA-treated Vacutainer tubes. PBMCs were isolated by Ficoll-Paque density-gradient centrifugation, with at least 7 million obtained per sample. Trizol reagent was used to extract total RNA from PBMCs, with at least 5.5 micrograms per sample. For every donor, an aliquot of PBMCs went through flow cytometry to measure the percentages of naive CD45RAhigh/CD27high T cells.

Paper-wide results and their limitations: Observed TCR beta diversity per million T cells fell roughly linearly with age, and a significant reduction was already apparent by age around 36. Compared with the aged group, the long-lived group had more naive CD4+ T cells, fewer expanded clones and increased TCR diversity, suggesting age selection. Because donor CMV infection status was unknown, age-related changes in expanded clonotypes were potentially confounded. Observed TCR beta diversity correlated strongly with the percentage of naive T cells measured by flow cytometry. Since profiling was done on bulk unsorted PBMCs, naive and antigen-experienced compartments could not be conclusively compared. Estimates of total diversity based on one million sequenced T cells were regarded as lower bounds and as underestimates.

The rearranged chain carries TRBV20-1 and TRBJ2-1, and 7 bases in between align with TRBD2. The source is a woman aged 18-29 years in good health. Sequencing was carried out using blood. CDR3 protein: CSARWGGSEQFF. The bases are TGCAGTGCTAGATGGGGGGGTAGTGAGCAGTTCTTC.